The sequence of this TCR beta chain was determined in a study of shared clonotypes between healthy human individuals. Germline CDR1 is LNHDA and CDR2 is SQIVND (reference sequence). After removal of 1 base from V and 2 bases from J, the junction contained 0 bases not matched to a gene. The CDR3 sequence is 15 residues long. The healthy adult donors were HIV-negative and reported no recent acute infections or vaccinations. The assay was immunoSEQ multiplex PCR, and TCRdb's table has in-frame clones only and misses some. Here the sample spans fewer than 600,000 clones, around 77% being singletons. The sample taken for sequencing was PBMCs. The J gene is TRBJ2-1, the V gene TRBV19, with 9 bases fitting TRBD2. The sequence derives from a woman in her 40s in good health. Some clones in this sample may be carry-over from other donors' samples. The CDR3 here is CASSIASGAYNEQFF. CDR3 coding DNA: TGTGCCAGTAGTATAGCTAGCGGGGCCTACAATGAGCAGTTCTTC.